These 19 T cell receptor beta chains were all obtained from the same sample, sequenced in a study of blood T cell repertoires in COVID-19. The method was immunoSEQ multiplex PCR; TCRdb's version includes in-frame clones alone and lacks a portion of them. The table records about 150,000 clones, around 84% of them present only once. The sequencing sample was made of peripheral blood. These receptors were taken from a man in his sixties with active or convalescent COVID-19.

The V and J genes are TRBV7-2 and TRBJ1-1, with a possible D match to TRBD1 (6 bases). CDR1 and CDR2 from the germline V gene are SGHTA and FQGNSA. The CDR3 totals 12 residues. Trimming took 5 bases from V and 9 from J, leaving 13 bases between them. Here the CDR3 reads CASSLYRDQAFF. DNA for the CDR3: TGTGCCAGCAGCCTATACAGGGATCAAGCTTTCTTT.

The chain combines TRBV7-3 with TRBJ2-7; 7 bases map to TRBD2. CDR3 length: 17 amino acids. V was clipped by 2 bases and J by 1 base; unmatched bases: 11. Per germline, CDR1 SGHTA and CDR2 FQGTGA. The CDR3 DNA is TGTGCCAGCAGCTTAGATCCACCGGGACTACCTTCCTACGAGCAGTACTTC. Amino acid sequence: CASSLDPPGLPSYEQYF.

V gene TRBV7-6 combines with J gene TRBJ2-3, with D possibly being TRBD1 (6 bases). In germline, CDR1 is SGHVS, CDR2 FNYEAQ. The CDR3 is 16 amino acids. V lost 0 bases and J 3 bases, leaving 13 bases between the germline ends. The CDR3 DNA is TGTGCCAGCAGCTTAGCGCAGGGGATCCCAACAGATACGCAGTATTTT. It is translated as CASSLAQGIPTDTQYF.

The chain employs TRBV18 and TRBJ2-3; TRBD1 agrees at 7 bases. Per germline, CDR1 KGHSH and CDR2 LQKENI. With 1 base clipped from V and 4 bases from J, the junction kept 14 bases outside the gene matches. This CDR3 comprises 18 residues. This CDR3 is CASSPQFFEGGLSDTQYF. DNA for the CDR3: TGTGCCAGCTCACCACAATTCTTCGAAGGGGGCCTGTCAGATACGCAGTATTTT.

This clone has just one count. J is TRBJ2-1 and V is TRBV6-6; 9 nucleotides align to TRBD2. The CDR3 is 16 amino acids. Losses at the gene ends were 5 bases for V and 6 bases for J; bases not matched to a gene: 11. The germline CDR1 and CDR2 sequences are MNHNY and SVGAGI (reference sequence). CDR3 loop: CASSATSGPPPNEQFF. The CDR3 DNA sequence: TGTGCCAGCAGTGCTACTAGCGGGCCTCCTCCCAATGAGCAGTTCTTC.

The chain carries TRBV7-8 and TRBJ2-7; 11 bases line up with TRBD2. The CDR3 is made up of 17 amino acids. Germline values: CDR1 SGHVS, CDR2 FQNEAQ. The CDR3 loop reads CAHAPLAGEGACYEQYF. The CDR3 bases are TGTGCACACGCCCCACTAGCGGGAGAGGGAGCTTGTTACGAGCAGTACTTC. Complete variable domain (other parts from reference TRBV7-8 and TRBJ2-7): GAGVSQSPRYKVAKRGQDVALRCDPISGHVSLFWYQQALGQGPEFLTYFQNEAQLDKSGLPSDRFFAERPEGSVSTLKIQRTQQEDSAVYLCAHAPLAGEGACYEQYFGPGTRLTVT.

The chain recombines TRBV5-6 with TRBJ2-1, with D possibly being TRBD2 (5 bases). V lost 2 bases to trimming and J lost 1 base, with 10 bases between them. Per germline, CDR1 SGHDT and CDR2 YYEEEE. This CDR3 is 15 amino acids long. DNA for the CDR3: TGTGCCAGCAGCTTCTTCCGGGAATCCTACAATGAGCAGTTCTTC. Translating it yields CASSFFRESYNEQFF.

The rearrangement joins TRBV3-1 (or the pseudogene TRBV3-2) to TRBJ2-1, with D possibly matching TRBD2 (5 bases). Germline V gene sequence: CDR1 LGHDT, CDR2 YNNKEL (reference sequence). CDR3 length equals 16 residues. Trimming cost V 2 bases and J 6 bases, with 17 bases left between them. Here the CDR3 DNA reads TGTGCCAGCAGCCAATTTCTAGCCCAACTCTCCAATGAGCAGTTCTTC. The encoded protein is CASSQFLAQLSNEQFF.

This rearrangement joins TRBV7-8 to TRBJ2-7, with D possibly matching TRBD2 (6 bases). CDR3 length: 16 amino acids. The germline V gene has CDR1 SGHVS and CDR2 FQNEAQ. Deletions cut 2 bases from V and 3 bases from J, with 17 bases between. In DNA form, the CDR3 reads TGTGCCAGCAGCTTAAAGGCTAGCGTTGATAACTACGAGCAGTACTTC. Residues: CASSLKASVDNYEQYF.

The count of this clone is one. The chain combines TRBV29-1 with TRBJ2-5; maybe TRBD2 (6 bases). Germline V gene data show CDR1 as SQVTM and CDR2 as ANQGSEA. V lost 6 bases and J 2 bases, leaving 19 bases between the germline ends. The CDR3 is 15 residues long. CDR3 sequence reads: CSVGGWARRQETQYF. The CDR3 DNA is TGCAGCGTAGGAGGGTGGGCACGAAGGCAAGAGACCCAGTACTTC.

The chain joins TRBV12-5 to TRBJ1-5; 9 nucleotides agree with TRBD1. Germline CDR1 LGHNT, CDR2 FRNRAP. There are 15 residues in the CDR3. J was trimmed by 3 bases and V by 6 bases; bases with no gene match: 6. The CDR3 sequence: CASGGSQGANQPQHF. DNA for the CDR3: TGTGCTAGTGGGGGATCACAGGGGGCCAATCAGCCCCAGCATTTT.

For the CDR3, the DNA is TGCGCCAGCAGCCAAGATTTGAGCTCCTATAATTCACCCCTCCACTTT. Its protein is CASSQDLSSYNSPLHF. The J gene is TRBJ1-6, the V gene TRBV4-3; the D is unclear. The CDR3 runs to 16 residues. Germline V gene sequence: CDR1 LGHNA, CDR2 YSLEER. Deletions cut 0 bases from V and 0 bases from J, with 6 bases between.

Regarding this clone: Other DNA sequences in this specimen translate into the identical CDR3. CDR3: CASSVGQANTGELFF. CDR3 nucleotide sequence: TGTGCCAGCAGCGTTGGACAGGCGAACACCGGGGAGCTGTTTTTT. The gene calls are TRBV9 and TRBJ2-2, with 7 bases matching TRBD1. The CDR3 has 15 residues. J was trimmed by 0 bases and V by 2 bases; bases with no gene match: 1. Germline assignment: CDR1 SGDLS and CDR2 YYNGEE.

This clone was seen once. This chain uses TRBV9 with TRBJ2-3; TRBD2 agrees at 11 bases. The CDR3 length is 18 residues. The germline CDR1 and CDR2 sequences are SGDLS and YYNGEE. After removal of 0 bases from V and 1 base from J, the junction contained 7 bases not matched to a gene. The CDR3 DNA sequence: TGTGCCAGCAGCGTAGATGTGGGGACTAGCGGACGCACAGATACGCAGTATTTT. This sequence encodes CASSVDVGTSGRTDTQYF.

The chain is built from TRBV5-4 and TRBJ2-2; 7 bases line up with TRBD1. CDR1 SGHNT and CDR2 YYREEE come from the germline V gene (reference sequence). With 4 bases clipped from V and 1 base from J, the junction kept 7 bases outside the gene matches. The CDR3 spans 16 residues. The CDR3 region is CASSPGTVRNTGELFF. The CDR3 DNA sequence: TGTGCCAGCAGCCCTGGGACAGTGAGGAACACCGGGGAGCTGTTTTTT.

This sequence joins TRBV2 and TRBJ2-2, with 7 bases fitting TRBD1. The V segment lost 8 bases and the J segment 5 bases; nucleotides outside the gene matches: 11. Germline lookup yields CDR1 SNHLY and CDR2 FYNNEI. CDR3 length equals 15 residues. The CDR3 bases are TGTGCCAGCCGCCGGGACAGCCTAATAACCGGGGAGCTGTTTTTT. Residues: CASRRDSLITGELFF.

This chain links TRBV6-5 with TRBJ2-5; 10 bases fit TRBD1. The CDR3 sequence is 15 residues long. Germline lookup yields CDR1 MNHEY and CDR2 SVGAGI. J was trimmed by 5 bases and V by 6 bases; bases with no gene match: 9. DNA of the CDR3: TGTGCCAGCAGAGGGACAGGGGTACAGTGGGAGACCCAGTACTTC. This codes for CASRGTGVQWETQYF.

The sample holds one count of this clone. V gene TRBV5-4 combines with J gene TRBJ2-1, with D unresolved. The germline V gene encodes CDR1 SGHNT and CDR2 YYREEE (reference sequence). The CDR3 totals 14 residues. Trimming removed 1 base from V and 7 bases from J, with 12 bases in between. CDR3 amino acids: CASSLFEVSNEQFF. In nucleotides, the CDR3 is TGTGCCAGCAGCTTGTTCGAGGTTTCTAATGAGCAGTTCTTC.

The chain joins TRBV7-9 to TRBJ2-3; D might be TRBD2 (6 bases). The CDR3 totals 16 residues. V lost 4 bases, J lost 1 base, and 15 bases lay in between. The germline gives CDR1 SEHNR, CDR2 FQNEAQ (reference sequence). DNA of the CDR3: TGTGCCAGCAGCTCCCGGGATAGCGGTGGCACAGATACGCAGTATTTT. Protein: CASSSRDSGGTDTQYF.